Described below is a single T cell receptor (beta chain) sequence and its context. The data were obtained in a study of blood T cell repertoires in COVID-19. Looking at the study overall: Acute and convalescent COVID-19 samples came from the United States, Italy and Spain. Sources were T cells, B-cell-depleted T cells, or PBMCs; the material itself was cDNA or gDNA.

Seattle's cohort entered during active infection and was followed longitudinally. V lost 0 bases, J lost 4 bases, and 7 bases stayed unmatched. This CDR3 spans 16 amino acids. The germline gives CDR1 MDHEN, CDR2 SYDVKM. Authors' analysis steps: How many nucleated cells were present was estimated from reference gene primer amplification. Data came from immunoSEQ multiplex PCR; TCRdb stores just in-frame clones and leaves some out. Clone size and the V and J calls come from that table; the DNA yielded D and trimming. This sample has 300,000 or so clones, with roughly nine tenths found just once. This clonotype was obtained from a woman in her twenties or thirties with COVID-19, enrolled during active disease. This rearrangement joins TRBV28 to TRBJ1-1; 8 bases agree with TRBD1. Material for sequencing was peripheral blood. The CDR3 nucleotides read TGTGCCAGCAGTTTATGGGGGACAGGACCGATCACTGAAGCTTTCTTT. This sequence encodes CASSLWGTGPITEAFF.